This entry is about one T cell receptor (beta chain). This sample was taken from a study of blood T cell repertoires in COVID-19. Only in-frame clones appear in the TCRdb table, and some are missing; sequencing was by immunoSEQ multiplex PCR. The sample carries about 80,000 clones, approximately 82% recorded once. V lost 11 bases, J lost 1 base, and 6 bases stayed unmatched. The germline gives CDR1 WSHSY, CDR2 SAAADI. The CDR3 is 14 amino acids. V gene TRBV10-2 combines with J gene TRBJ1-5, with 9 bases aligning to TRBD1. The specimen was peripheral blood. This receptor was taken from a woman between 65 and 79 years old with acute or convalescent COVID-19. CDR3 in amino acids: CAASGQGSNQPQHF. The CDR3 region has the DNA TGCGCCGCTAGCGGACAGGGGAGCAATCAGCCCCAGCATTTT.